This TCR beta chain stems from a study of CD8 T cells in Susac syndrome. Study results and caveats: The study acknowledged a relatively small number of individuals in its TCR sequencing and HLA analysis.

Negative isolation was used for CD8+ and CD4+ T cells and FACS enrichment for TEMRA cells. About this clonotype: Its antigen is unidentified.

Roughly 0.45 to 1 ug RNA was reverse transcribed with random hexamers. Multiplex PCR with immunoSEQ amplified the TCR beta CDR3 across 54 Vbeta and 13 Jbeta. TCRdb used MiXCR to reprocess the immunoSEQ multiplex PCR reads, holding one entry per CDR3 protein. The data show 250,000 to 300,000 distinct CDR3 sequences, with roughly 81% seen just once and approximately 0.11% held by the top ten. This TCR came from a human donor with multiple sclerosis. The sequenced material came from CD8+ T cells from PBMCs.

CDR3 amino acids: CASSLTSGRAYNEQFF. The CDR3 bases are TGTGCCAGCAGTCTGACTAGCGGGAGAGCCTACAATGAGCAGTTCTTC. V usage is TRBV2 and J usage is TRBJ2-1; 12 bases align to TRBD2. Germline trimming cut 5 bases from V and 2 bases from J; bases unmatched to any gene: 4. The CDR3 totals 16 residues. Looked up from germline, CDR1 is SNHLY and CDR2 is FYNNEI. The full variable domain, its missing parts supplied by reference TRBV2 and TRBJ2-1, is EPEVTQTPSHQVTQMGQEVILRCVPISNHLYFYWYRQILGQKVEFLVSFYNNEISEKSEIFDDQFSVERPDGSNFTLKIRSTKLEDSAMYFCASSLTSGRAYNEQFFGPGTRLTVL.